The rows below give T cell receptor beta chains drawn from one sample of a study of identical twins. TCRdb redid the calling of the 5' RACE reads with MiXCR, one entry per CDR3 protein. The table has 210,000 or so distinct CDR3 sequences, more than 15% seen once. This same sample was also part of a study on T cells expressing NK-cell markers.

The sequenced material came from CD8+ T cells sorted from blood. The receptor set was obtained from a woman aged 18-35 years in good health. Both conserved end residues are part of each CDR3. The D gene is left open where the match is weak. Rows give clone size only sometimes, using once, few, many, or a class for an expanded clone.

abundance	d_gene	j_gene	v_gene	CDR3aa	CDR3nt
.	.	TRBJ2-1	TRBV27	CASSFGPGGNEQFF	.
.	TRBD1	TRBJ2-7	TRBV5-1	CASSRTGDEQYF	TGCGCCAGCAGCAGGACAGGGGACGAGCAGTACTTC
few	.	TRBJ1-5	TRBV27	CASSLSRQRGLPQHF	TGTGCCAGCAGTTTATCAAGACAGCGGGGCTTGCCCCAGCATTTT
few	.	TRBJ2-3	TRBV7-3	CASSPRYASTDTQYF	TGTGCCAGCAGCCCGCGCTATGCTAGCACAGATACGCAGTATTTT
.	TRBD2	TRBJ2-1	TRBV9	CASSVSSGTHSSYNEQFF	TGTGCCAGCAGCGTATCTAGCGGGACTCATAGCTCCTACAATGAGCAGTTCTTC
.	TRBD2	TRBJ2-7	TRBV6-2/TRBV6-3	CASSRLAGVGEQYF	TGTGCCAGCAGCAGACTAGCGGGAGTGGGGGAGCAGTACTTC
few	.	TRBJ2-1	TRBV6-4	CASSDQAYNEQFF	TGTGCCAGCAGTGACCAAGCCTACAATGAGCAGTTCTTC
.	.	TRBJ2-2	TRBV12-3/TRBV12-4	CASTLSGELFF	TGTGCCAGCACCCTATCCGGGGAGCTGTTTTTT
few	TRBD2	TRBJ2-1	TRBV14	CASSQDGPGGRAYNEQFF	TGTGCCAGCAGCCAAGATGGACCGGGGGGAAGGGCCTACAATGAGCAGTTCTTC
many	.	TRBJ2-1	TRBV4-3	CASSQGPEQFF	TGCGCCAGCAGCCAAGGGCCTGAGCAGTTCTTC
few	.	TRBJ2-1	TRBV3-1	CASSLTTYNEQFF	TGTGCCAGCAGCCTAACCACCTACAATGAGCAGTTCTTC
.	TRBD2	TRBJ2-5	TRBV14	CASSLGRAVLETQYF	TGTGCCAGCAGCCTTGGGAGGGCCGTGTTAGAGACCCAGTACTTC